The T cell receptor (beta chain) under discussion was sequenced for a study of monozygotic twins with cystic fibrosis. Study conclusions and caveats: Clonality was generally low (median around 0.0098), higher in the most severe patients. Age, concordance and disease severity did not associate with shared CDR3 numbers. Unrelated CF individuals shared fewer identical clonotypes than monozygotic CF twins.

For this clone: Its antigen is as yet unknown.

Measured with immunoSEQ multiplex PCR; TCRdb has only the in-frame clones, and not every one. Seen here are roughly 29,000 clones, approximately 86% observed once, and the top ten hold 0.8% to 1%. Input material: blood. This TCR was recovered from a girl aged 2-15 years with cystic fibrosis.

The CDR3 DNA reads as TGTGCCTGTTCCGGGACAGTGAACACTGAAGCTTTCTTT. Amino acids: CACSGTVNTEAFF. The gene calls are TRBV30 and TRBJ1-1; 7 bases map to TRBD1. Germline assignment: CDR1 GTSNPN and CDR2 SVGIG (reference sequence). The junction had 4 bases not matched to a gene; V was cut back by 6 bases and J by 0 bases. This CDR3 is built from 13 residues.